This T cell receptor beta chain was captured in a study of blood T cell repertoires in COVID-19. Sequencing used immunoSEQ multiplex PCR; TCRdb keeps in-frame clones, though not all of them. The sample consists of about 140,000 clones, 70% to 80% of them appearing once. Germline CDR1 reads SGHNT; CDR2 reads YYREEE (reference sequence). V lost 0 bases to trimming and J lost 0 bases; unmatched junction nucleotides: 12. The CDR3 runs to 20 residues. The receptor was derived from a man in his sixties who had recovered from COVID-19. The specimen was peripheral blood. The V call is TRBV5-4, the J call TRBJ2-6, with 7 bases lining up with TRBD2. CDR3 sequence reads: CASSLASTSVLFSGANVLTF. CDR3 nucleotide sequence: TGTGCCAGCAGCTTGGCTAGTACTAGCGTCCTCTTCTCTGGGGCCAACGTCCTGACTTTC.